Shown below are 6 T cell receptor delta chains from a single sample sequenced in a study of γδ T cells in repeated Plasmodium falciparum infection. TCRdb reprocessed the multiplex PCR reads through CATT. The repertoire holds over 55,000 delta-chain clones, with 1.7% as singletons. Flow sorting of PBMC yielded separate Vgamma9/Vdelta2+ and Vdelta2-negative gammadelta T cell populations for bulk repertoire analysis. The sample consisted of gamma-delta T cells from blood. Receptors were obtained from a pool of human donors (malaria-infected and uninfected, not separated).

The sample holds a few counts of this clone. A far larger clone is a single base away, which makes a read error likely. Other DNA sequences in this sample translate to the same CDR3. The gene calls are TRDV2 and TRDJ1; 12 bases match TRDD3. V gave up 0 bases and J gave up 1 base; unmatched junction bases: 11. Germline V CDR1 and CDR2: GEAIGNYY, EKD. There are 19 residues in the CDR3. CDR3 residues: CACDTLPPGGYGSTDKLIF. In nucleotides, the CDR3 is TGTGCCTGTGACACCCTACCTCCTGGGGGATACGGAAGCACCGATAAACTCATCTTT.

This clone counts as medium-sized. This same CDR3 is encoded by further DNA sequences in the sample. The gene calls are TRDV1 and TRDJ1, with D maybe TRDD2 (5 bases). This CDR3 is built from 18 residues. V lost 2 bases and J 0 bases, leaving 19 bases between the germline ends. Per the germline V gene, CDR1 is TSWWSYY and CDR2 is QGS. This CDR3 is CALGEYTYVWVYTDKLIF. In DNA, the CDR3 is TGTGCTCTTGGGGAATACACCTACGTTTGGGTTTACACCGATAAACTCATCTTT.

This clone was seen more than once but under ten times. Since a far larger clone is one base different, this is likely a read error. At the DNA level, this CDR3 is encoded by other sequences in the same sample as well. The chain uses TRDV1 and TRDJ1; D is unclear. There are 19 residues in the CDR3. Germline lookup yields CDR1 TSWWSYY and CDR2 QGS. V lost 3 bases and J lost 1, with 24 bases in between. In DNA form, the CDR3 reads TGTGCTCTTGGGGATCCGGGACCCCCGCACCCCCTTTGCACCGATAAACTCATCTTT. Its protein product is CALGDPGPPHPLCTDKLIF.

This clone was detected only a few times. The TCRdb record carries a much larger clone's protein, which differs from this DNA's translation at residue 6; a read error is the likely cause, and the protein listed here is the DNA translation. The V and J genes are TRDV1 and TRDJ1, with D possibly TRDD3 on 6 matching bases. Germline CDR1 is TSWWSYY and CDR2 is QGS. This CDR3 spans 24 amino acids. V was cut by 2 bases and J by 2 bases, with 39 bases left in between. The CDR3 loop reads CALGEWSFSRSWAGASLKTDKLIF. For the CDR3, the DNA is TGTGCTCTTGGGGAATGGTCCTTCTCAAGATCCTGGGCTGGGGCCTCACTAAAAACCGATAAACTCATCTTT.

This clone came up a few times. A far bigger clonotype differs at one base, so this is likely a read error. This specimen includes other DNA sequences encoding the same CDR3. The rearrangement links TRDV3 to TRDJ1, with 12 bases matching TRDD3. CDR3 length: 19 residues. The germline V gene has CDR1 TVYSNPD and CDR2 GDNSRS (reference sequence). CDR3 region: CASCKRGGWGIRGSDKLIF. CDR3 nucleotides: TGTGCCTCATGTAAGCGGGGGGGCTGGGGGATACGTGGCTCCGATAAGCTCATCTTT. Combining the CDR3 with reference TRDV3 and TRDJ1 gives the whole variable domain CDKVTQSSPDQTVASGSEVVLLCTYDTVYSNPDLFWYRIRPDYSFQFVFYGDNSRSEGADFTQGRFSVKHILTQKAFHLVISPVRTEDSATYYCASCKRGGWGIRGSDKLIFGKGTRVTVEP.

This clone was found a few times. A far larger clone is a single base away, which makes a read error likely. Other DNA variants within this sample encode the same CDR3. This chain joins TRDV1 and TRDJ1, with 10 bases matching TRDD3. The CDR3 totals 16 residues. The germline gives CDR1 TSWWSYY, CDR2 QGS. V shed 3 bases and J 0 bases; nucleotides not matched to a gene: 4. The CDR3 loop reads CALGERTGGYTDKLIF. In DNA form, the CDR3 reads TGTGCTCTTGGGGAGAGGACTGGGGGATACACCGATAAACTCATCTTT.